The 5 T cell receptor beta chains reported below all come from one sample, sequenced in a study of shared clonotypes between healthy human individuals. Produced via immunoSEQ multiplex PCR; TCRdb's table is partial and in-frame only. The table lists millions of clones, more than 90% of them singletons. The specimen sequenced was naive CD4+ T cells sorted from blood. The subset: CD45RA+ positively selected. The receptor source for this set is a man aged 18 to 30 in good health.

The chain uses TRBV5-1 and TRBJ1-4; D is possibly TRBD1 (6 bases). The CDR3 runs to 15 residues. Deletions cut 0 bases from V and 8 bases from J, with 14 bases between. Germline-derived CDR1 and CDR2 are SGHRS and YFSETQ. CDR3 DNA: TGCGCCAGCAGCTTGGAGGGCAGGGGACGAGAAAAACTGTTTTTT. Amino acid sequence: CASSLEGRGREKLFF.

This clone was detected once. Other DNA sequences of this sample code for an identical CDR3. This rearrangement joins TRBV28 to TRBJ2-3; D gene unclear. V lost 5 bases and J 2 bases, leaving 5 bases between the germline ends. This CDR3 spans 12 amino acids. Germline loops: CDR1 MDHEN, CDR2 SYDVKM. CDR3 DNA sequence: TGTGCCAGCAGTCTAAACACAGATACGCAGTATTTT. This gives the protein CASSLNTDTQYF.

CDR3 protein: CASKGIEGGLSNQPQHF. The CDR3 nucleotides are TGTGCCAGTAAGGGCATTGAAGGCGGGCTGAGCAATCAGCCCCAGCATTTT. The rearrangement joins TRBV19 to TRBJ1-5; D is undetermined. Germline V gene sequence: CDR1 LNHDA, CDR2 SQIVND (reference sequence). The CDR3 has 17 amino acids. V was pared by 7 bases and J by 1 base, with 20 bases between.

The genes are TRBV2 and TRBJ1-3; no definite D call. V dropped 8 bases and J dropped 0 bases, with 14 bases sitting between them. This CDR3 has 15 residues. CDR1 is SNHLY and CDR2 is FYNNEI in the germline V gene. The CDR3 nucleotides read TGTGCCAGCCAGGTAGCGGAGCTCTCTGGAAACACCATATATTTT. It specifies CASQVAELSGNTIYF.

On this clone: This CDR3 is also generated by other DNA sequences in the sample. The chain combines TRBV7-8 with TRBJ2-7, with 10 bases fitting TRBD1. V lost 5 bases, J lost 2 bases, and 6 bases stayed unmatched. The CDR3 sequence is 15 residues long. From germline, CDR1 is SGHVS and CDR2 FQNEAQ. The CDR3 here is CASSPRDRGAYEQYF. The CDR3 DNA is TGTGCCAGCAGCCCTCGGGACAGGGGAGCCTACGAGCAGTACTTC.